Presented here are 26 T cell receptor beta chains from one specimen sequenced in a study of vaccination and CD4 T cells after COVID-19. The Oncomine TCR Beta short-read assay sequenced DNA from cultured CD4+ T cells. TCRdb recomputed calls from the PCR reads with MiXCR, one row per CDR3 protein. The repertoire includes tens of thousands of distinct CDR3 sequences, 35% to 50% of them detected once, and roughly 5% sits in the top ten. Documented time point: late sampling 161 to 241 days after vaccination in three convalescent patients. The treatment: roughly 11-day PBMC culture with coronavirus spike peptide pools or control peptides (ViraFEST assay). For these TCRs, the target antigens are not known. Sequencing was performed on CD4+ T cells from blood, cultured in vitro, taken about 7 months after SARS-CoV-2 vaccination. The origin of the receptors is a human donor who had recovered from COVID-19.

This clonotype was seen a handful of times. This sequence joins TRBV6-5 and TRBJ2-7; 13 bases are shared with TRBD2. J was trimmed by 1 base and V by 2 bases; bases with no gene match: 11. Germline values: CDR1 MNHEY, CDR2 SVGAGI. The CDR3 has 19 amino acids. This CDR3 is CASSYLPPGLAGISYEQYF. CDR3 nucleotides: TGTGCCAGCAGTTACCTGCCCCCGGGACTAGCGGGGATATCCTACGAGCAGTACTTC.

The chain combines TRBV6-4 with TRBJ2-3, with TRBD2 matching over 7 bases. The CDR3 has 15 residues. Germline assignment: CDR1 MRHNA and CDR2 SNTAGT. The V gene end was trimmed by 6 bases and the J gene end by 0 bases; junction bases not matched to a gene: 6. The CDR3 reads CASSTDSGSTDTQYF. The CDR3 DNA is TGTGCCAGCAGCACTGATAGCGGGAGCACAGATACGCAGTATTTT.

The chain couples TRBV6-1 to TRBJ2-5, with 11 bases fitting TRBD1. The V gene's germline CDR1 is MNHNS and CDR2 SASEGT. V shed 6 bases, J shed 5 bases, and the junction held 2 bases outside the gene matches. This CDR3 is 13 amino acids long. The CDR3 nucleotides are TGTGCCAGCAGAGGGACAGGGGGGGAGACCCAGTACTTC. It codes for CASRGTGGETQYF.

This clonotype was counted a few times. The V call is TRBV20-1, the J call TRBJ2-7; tentatively, D is TRBD2 (8 bases). Germline CDR1 is DFQATT and CDR2 is SNEGSKA (reference sequence). The CDR3 has 21 amino acids. V was pared by 0 bases and J by 0 bases, with 30 bases between. The CDR3 sequence is CSARDMWDSHPILAGSYEQYF. In nucleotides, the CDR3 is TGCAGTGCTAGAGATATGTGGGACAGTCATCCTATTCTAGCGGGCTCCTACGAGCAGTACTTC.

This CDR3 reads CASKGLVGETGELFF. The CDR3 bases are TGTGCCAGTAAGGGGCTAGTTGGGGAAACCGGGGAGCTGTTTTTT. The rearrangement uses TRBV19 and TRBJ2-2; D is perhaps TRBD1 (5 bases). The V end lost 7 bases, the J end lost 5 bases, and 17 bases lay between the germline ends. Germline V CDR1 and CDR2: LNHDA, SQIVND (reference sequence). CDR3 length: 15 amino acids.

The CDR3 DNA is TGTGCCAGCAGCTTAGGGGGGTCAGCGGGGCGCACAGATACGCAGTATTTT. It translates to CASSLGGSAGRTDTQYF. The gene calls are TRBV7-7 and TRBJ2-3; the match to TRBD2 covers 7 bases. V was clipped by 1 base and J by 1 base; unmatched bases: 8. CDR3 length: 17 residues. Germline CDR1 is SSHAT and CDR2 is FNYEAQ (reference sequence).

V and J are TRBV5-4 and TRBJ1-2; TRBD1 aligns across 8 bases. The CDR3 sequence is 12 residues long. V shed 7 bases, J shed 4 bases, and the junction held 3 bases outside the gene matches. CDR1 and CDR2 from the germline V gene are SGHNT and YYREEE (reference sequence). The CDR3 here is CASGQGAYGYTF. DNA of the CDR3: TGTGCCAGCGGGCAGGGGGCCTATGGCTACACCTTC.

The rearrangement uses TRBV7-9 and TRBJ2-3; 8 nucleotides align to TRBD2. After removal of 4 bases from V and 2 bases from J, the junction contained 8 bases not matched to a gene. The germline V gene has CDR1 SEHNR and CDR2 FQNEAQ (reference sequence). The CDR3 length is 16 residues. CDR3 amino acids: CASSSYGTRHTDTQYF. The CDR3 coding sequence is TGTGCCAGCAGCTCTTACGGGACTAGACACACAGATACGCAGTATTTT.

This clonotype was found a few times. This rearrangement joins TRBV20-1 to TRBJ2-5, with D tentatively TRBD2 (6 bases). There are 13 residues in the CDR3. Germline CDR1 is DFQATT and CDR2 is SNEGSKA (reference sequence). V lost 5 bases and J lost 1, with 11 bases in between. The CDR3: CSAQISGQETQYF. DNA for the CDR3: TGCAGTGCTCAAATTAGCGGCCAAGAGACCCAGTACTTC.

This sequence joins TRBV27 and TRBJ2-4; D not resolved. Germline CDR1 and CDR2: MNHEY and SMNVEV (reference sequence). This CDR3 contains 9 residues. The CDR3 DNA reads TGTGAGTGGCCGAACATTCAGTACTTC. It encodes CEWPNIQYF.

V and J are TRBV7-8 and TRBJ2-7; D is possibly TRBD1 (5 bases). Germline CDR1 SGHVS, CDR2 FQNEAQ. V was trimmed by 10 bases and J by 2 bases, leaving 21 bases between them. The CDR3 is 15 residues long. CDR3 nucleotide sequence: TGTGCCATCAGTGAGTCGTCGCAGGGTGCCTACGAGCAGTACTTC. This sequence encodes CAISESSQGAYEQYF. The full variable domain, rest sourced from reference TRBV7-8 and TRBJ2-7, is GAGVSQSPRYKVAKRGQDVALRCDPISGHVSLFWYQQALGQGPEFLTYFQNEAQLDKSGLPSDRFFAERPEGSVSTLKIQRTQQEDSAVYLCAISESSQGAYEQYFGPGTRLTVT.

The CDR3 nucleotides read TGTGCCAGTAGTTATGGCCAGGGGGCGAACACCGGGGAGCTGTTTTTT. Translated: CASSYGQGANTGELFF. The gene calls are TRBV19 and TRBJ2-2; TRBD1 aligns across 7 bases. The CDR3 consists of 16 residues. The germline V gene encodes CDR1 LNHDA and CDR2 SQIVND (reference sequence). The trim removed 5 bases at V and 0 bases at J, leaving 6 bases unmatched. The full variable domain, rest sourced from reference TRBV19 and TRBJ2-2, is DGGITQSPKYLFRKEGQNVTLSCEQNLNHDAMYWYRQDPGQGLRLIYYSQIVNDFQKGDIAEGYSVSREKKESFPLTVTSAQKNPTAFYLCASSYGQGANTGELFFGEGSRLTVL.

The V call is TRBV5-6, the J call TRBJ2-1, with D perhaps matching TRBD2 (6 bases). The CDR3 runs 14 residues. In germline, CDR1 is SGHDT, CDR2 YYEEEE. V lost 1 base to trimming and J lost 7 bases, with 12 bases between them. CDR3 sequence: CASSLPGVWNEQFF. The CDR3 nucleotides are TGTGCCAGCAGCTTGCCGGGAGTATGGAATGAGCAGTTCTTC.

The rearrangement uses TRBV25-1 and TRBJ2-1, with 12 bases matching TRBD2. V trimming: 5 bases; J trimming: 7 bases; junction bases outside the gene matches: 9. This CDR3 has 16 residues. Germline V gives CDR1 MGHDK, CDR2 SYGVNS. The CDR3 coding sequence is TGTGCCAGCAGTACCACTAGCGGGAGGCTGTTGAATGAGCAGTTCTTC. It yields the protein CASSTTSGRLLNEQFF.

The rearrangement uses TRBV18 and TRBJ2-1; D is undetermined. CDR1 is KGHSH, CDR2 LQKENI, per germline. This CDR3 comprises 13 residues. Trimming pared 3 bases from V and 3 bases from J, leaving 6 bases between. CDR3: CASSPMVYNEQFF. For the CDR3, the DNA is TGTGCCAGCTCACCGATGGTCTACAATGAGCAGTTCTTC.

This clonotype is labeled as medium-sized. The chain recombines TRBV20-1 with TRBJ2-7, with TRBD1 identical over 10 bases. The germline CDR1 and CDR2 sequences are DFQATT and SNEGSKA (reference sequence). There are 14 residues in the CDR3. CDR3 bases: TGCAGCTCGGACGCGGGACAGGGGACCAGCGAGCAGTACTTC. Amino acids: CSSDAGQGTSEQYF.

V and J are TRBV5-8 and TRBJ2-5; 12 bases are a match to TRBD1. Trimming at V came to 4 bases and at J to 4 bases, leaving 11 bases not matched to a gene. The germline V gene encodes CDR1 SGHTS and CDR2 YDEGEE. The CDR3 sequence is 17 residues long. This chain's CDR3 is CASSPGGGQGATETQYF. The CDR3 DNA reads TGTGCCAGCAGCCCGGGGGGGGGACAGGGGGCGACAGAGACCCAGTACTTC.

V usage is TRBV6-1 and J usage is TRBJ2-5; 9 bases agree with TRBD1. The germline gives CDR1 MNHNS, CDR2 SASEGT. With V trimmed by 10 bases and J by 5 bases, 8 bases remained unmatched. The CDR3 contains 13 residues. The CDR3 DNA reads as TGTGCCACCCGGGACAGGGTTTCGGAGACCCAGTACTTC. As protein: CATRDRVSETQYF.

This clonotype was seen a few times. The chain carries TRBV20-1 and TRBJ2-1, with TRBD2 identical over 10 bases. J was trimmed by 4 bases and V by 5 bases; bases with no gene match: 5. The CDR3 loop spans 14 amino acids. CDR1 and CDR2 (germline): DFQATT, SNEGSKA (reference sequence). The CDR3 nucleotides read TGCAGTGCTCCAGGACTAGCGGCATACAATGAGCAGTTCTTC. This translates into CSAPGLAAYNEQFF.

The gene calls are TRBV12-3 or TRBV12-4 and TRBJ1-1; 7 positions agree with TRBD1. This CDR3 has 14 residues. Trimming removed 6 bases from V and 0 bases from J; junction bases left unmatched: 4. CDR3 sequence (DNA): TGTGCCAGCAGCACTACAGGGGTGAACACTGAAGCTTTCTTT. Translating gives CASSTTGVNTEAFF.

The V call is TRBV28, the J call TRBJ2-2, with 9 bases aligning to TRBD1. Germline assignment: CDR1 MDHEN and CDR2 SYDVKM. This CDR3 is 15 amino acids long. The junction had 7 bases not matched to a gene; V was cut back by 7 bases and J by 4 bases. The chain's CDR3 is CASNPGQGLTGELFF. The CDR3 DNA follows: TGTGCCAGCAATCCGGGACAGGGCCTCACCGGGGAGCTGTTTTTT.

In this sample, this clonotype turned up a few times. The chain employs TRBV7-2 and TRBJ2-3; no clear D. CDR3 length equals 12 residues. V lost 1 base to trimming and J lost 2 bases, with 1 base between them. Germline-derived CDR1 and CDR2 are SGHTA and FQGNSA. The CDR3 loop is CASSLDTDTQYF. The CDR3 nucleotides are TGTGCCAGCAGCTTAGACACAGATACGCAGTATTTT.

Points on this clonotype: The limits of the CDR3 on the DNA are not certain, so only TCRdb's listed CDR3 is given. The CDR3 reads CASSSSGSNQPQHF. This sequence joins TRBV27 and TRBJ1-5. The CDR3 is made up of 14 amino acids, end residues included. The germline V gene encodes CDR1 MNHEY and CDR2 SMNVEV (reference sequence).

CDR3 in DNA: TGTGCCAGCCGCGAGGGAGGGGTTGGAAGCACTGAAGCTTTCTTT. It specifies CASREGGVGSTEAFF. The rearrangement uses TRBV28 and TRBJ1-1, with a weak D call TRBD1 (5 bases). Germline CDR1 is MDHEN and CDR2 is SYDVKM. The CDR3 runs to 15 residues. V lost 8 bases and J 4 bases, leaving 20 bases between the germline ends.

This clonotype came up a few times. This rearrangement joins TRBV19 to TRBJ2-5; D is ambiguous. The V end lost 5 bases, the J end lost 4 bases, and 17 bases lay between the germline ends. Germline lookup yields CDR1 LNHDA and CDR2 SQIVND (reference sequence). The CDR3 runs 15 residues. CDR3 residues: CASSPISGLGETQYF. CDR3 in DNA: TGTGCCAGTAGTCCCATAAGTGGGCTCGGAGAGACCCAGTACTTC.

This sequence joins TRBV15 and TRBJ2-2, with 12 positions matching TRBD2. The V segment lost 5 bases and the J segment 6 bases; nucleotides outside the gene matches: 4. CDR1 is LNHNV and CDR2 is YYDKDF in the germline V gene (reference sequence). The CDR3 contains 15 residues. The CDR3 sequence is CATSFGLAGSGELFF. The CDR3 nucleotides are TGTGCCACCAGCTTTGGACTAGCGGGATCCGGGGAGCTGTTTTTT.